The 26 T cell receptor beta chains below were found in one sample sequenced in a study of T cells in Graves' hyperthyroidism and ophthalmopathy. What was amplified from RNA transcripts were TCR beta CDR3 regions. First-round RT-PCR targeting the TCR CDR3 was performed with the HTBI primer set. TCRdb re-called the multiplex PCR reads through MiXCR, storing one row per CDR3 protein. This sample yields fewer than 350,000 distinct CDR3 sequences, of which 13% are seen a single time; roughly 8.5% belongs to the top ten. The sample comprised blood. These receptors originate from a woman in her twenties or thirties with Graves' hyperthyroidism that later progressed to Graves' ophthalmopathy.

The chain employs TRBV27 and TRBJ2-1, with D tentatively TRBD1 (6 bases). V lost 2 bases and J lost 7, with 12 bases in between. The CDR3 extends over 14 amino acids. Germline values: CDR1 MNHEY, CDR2 SMNVEV (reference sequence). This CDR3 reads CASSLRWGHNEQFF. The CDR3 DNA follows: TGTGCCAGCAGTTTAAGGTGGGGGCATAATGAGCAGTTCTTC.

Many counts were recorded for this clonotype. This rearrangement joins TRBV4-1 to TRBJ2-7; no firm D call. The CDR3 extends over 15 amino acids. Germline CDR1 reads MGHRA; CDR2 reads YSYEKL. Trimming pared 4 bases from V and 0 bases from J, leaving 13 bases between. This CDR3 reads CASSPDKVVSYEQYF. CDR3 DNA sequence: TGCGCCAGCAGCCCTGATAAGGTTGTCTCCTACGAGCAGTACTTC.

This clonotype has at least ten counts. Sequence at one end of the junction differs from germline and may be a read error. The V and J genes are TRBV14 and TRBJ1-2; 9 bases map to TRBD1. CDR3 size: 17 residues. Germline V gene lookup returns CDR1 SGHDN and CDR2 FVKESK. This chain's CDR3 is CATSGPGQGQDNYGYTF. DNA of the CDR3: TGTGCCACCAGCGGACCGGGACAGGGCCAAGATAACTATGGCTACACCTTC.

This clonotype has at least ten counts. This chain uses TRBV28 with TRBJ1-2; a weak D match, TRBD1 (6 bases). V lost 7 bases to trimming and J lost 8 bases, with 20 bases between them. The CDR3 covers 14 residues. From germline, CDR1 is MDHEN and CDR2 SYDVKM. The CDR3 is CASTLFPQGGGYTF. In nucleotides, the CDR3 is TGTGCCAGCACCCTTTTTCCACAGGGAGGGGGCTACACCTTC.

Concerning this clonotype itself: A much larger clone differs from this one at a single base, so this may be a read error. This chain joins TRBV7-3 and TRBJ2-1; TRBD2 matches 9 bases. The ends lost 4 bases at V and 0 bases at J; junction bases unmatched: 4. Germline lookup yields CDR1 SGHTA and CDR2 FQGTGA. This CDR3 contains 16 residues. CDR3: CASSSFSGSSYNEQFF. In DNA, the CDR3 is TGTGCCAGCAGCTCCTTTAGCGGGAGCTCCTACAATGAGCAGTTCTTC.

The chain has TRBV27 and TRBJ2-1; 13 bases fit TRBD2. The germline gives CDR1 MNHEY, CDR2 SMNVEV (reference sequence). CDR3 length: 18 residues. The V segment lost 5 bases and the J segment 0 bases; nucleotides outside the gene matches: 7. The CDR3 region is CASSPLAGGFSSYNEQFF. CDR3 bases: TGTGCCAGCAGTCCACTAGCGGGAGGGTTTAGCTCCTACAATGAGCAGTTCTTC.

In this sample, this clonotype turned up many times. The chain couples TRBV13 to TRBJ2-7; TRBD2 matches 14 bases. Germline V gene sequence: CDR1 PRHDT, CDR2 FYEKMQ (reference sequence). V trimming: 6 bases; J trimming: 6 bases; junction bases outside the gene matches: 16. The CDR3 sequence is 18 residues long. CDR3 DNA sequence: TGTGCCAGCAGTCCACAGCTAGTATCGGGACTAGCGGGAGTCGAGCAGTACTTC. Its protein product is CASSPQLVSGLAGVEQYF.

This chain connects TRBV20-1 to TRBJ2-7; 9 nucleotides agree with TRBD2. Germline CDR1 is DFQATT and CDR2 is SNEGSKA (reference sequence). The CDR3 loop spans 17 amino acids. V gave up 0 bases and J gave up 2 bases; unmatched junction bases: 11. The CDR3 region has the DNA TGCAGTGCTAGAGATACCTGGACTAGCGTCGTAACCTACGAGCAGTACTTC. Protein sequence: CSARDTWTSVVTYEQYF.

This clonotype was counted ten times or more. The chain recombines TRBV3-1 with TRBJ2-2, with 7 bases aligning to TRBD2. This CDR3 has 15 amino acids. Trimming cost V 4 bases and J 4 bases; bases outside gene matches: 6. Germline V gene data show CDR1 as LGHDT and CDR2 as YNNKEL (reference sequence). The chain's CDR3 is CASSPGTILTGELFF. CDR3 in DNA: TGTGCCAGCAGCCCCGGGACTATACTCACCGGGGAGCTGTTTTTT.

This rearrangement joins TRBV4-3 to TRBJ2-7; 7 bases fit TRBD2. V lost 2 bases and J lost 6; bases outside the gene matches: 19. The CDR3 sequence is 18 residues long. Germline V lookup: CDR1 LGHNA, CDR2 YSLEER. CDR3 region: CASSQKVRIMAGVTEQYF. In DNA form, the CDR3 reads TGCGCCAGCAGCCAAAAAGTCCGGATTATGGCGGGAGTAACCGAGCAGTACTTC.

In its sample, this clonotype was seen many times. V and J are TRBV3-1 and TRBJ2-7, with a tentative D call TRBD2 (5 bases). This CDR3 comprises 15 residues. CDR1 and CDR2 (germline): LGHDT, YNNKEL (reference sequence). Trimming took off 0 bases at V and 4 bases at J, with 13 bases between the two ends. CDR3 sequence: CASSQDEASRYEQYF. CDR3 DNA: TGTGCCAGCAGCCAAGACGAGGCTAGCCGATACGAGCAGTACTTC.

In its sample, this clonotype was seen many times. The gene calls are TRBV5-6 and TRBJ2-5; 12 nucleotides agree with TRBD2. The CDR3 is 14 residues long. J was trimmed by 3 bases and V by 5 bases; bases with no gene match: 2. Germline V gene sequence: CDR1 SGHDT, CDR2 YYEEEE. This CDR3 is CASSRLAGEETQYF. CDR3 bases: TGTGCCAGCAGTCGACTAGCGGGAGAAGAGACCCAGTACTTC.

This clonotype was observed at least ten times. The chain uses TRBV12-3 or TRBV12-4 and TRBJ1-5, with D possibly TRBD1 on 5 matching bases. The CDR3 is 18 residues long. V lost 3 bases and J 0 bases, leaving 18 bases between the germline ends. The CDR3, as DNA: TGTGCCAGCAGTTTTGGGGGACTTGGAGTCCGTAGCAATCAGCCCCAGCATTTT. This translates into CASSFGGLGVRSNQPQHF.

This clonotype was seen many times. The V call is TRBV20-1, the J call TRBJ1-5, with a weak D call TRBD1 (5 bases). Trimming removed 6 bases from V and 4 bases from J, with 13 bases in between. There are 13 residues in the CDR3. CDR1 and CDR2 (germline): DFQATT, SNEGSKA (reference sequence). CDR3: CSAMGGTNQPQHF. The CDR3 coding sequence is TGCAGTGCAATGGGGGGGACGAATCAGCCCCAGCATTTT.

V usage is TRBV18 and J usage is TRBJ2-2, with a weak D call TRBD2 (6 bases). Deletions cut 4 bases from V and 7 bases from J, with 7 bases between. Germline CDR1 is KGHSH and CDR2 is LQKENI. The CDR3 contains 12 residues. The CDR3 coding sequence is TGTGCCAGCTCACGGGAGGTCGGGGAGCTGTTTTTT. Amino acids: CASSREVGELFF.

J is TRBJ1-2 and V is TRBV30; perhaps TRBD1 as D (6 bases). There are 14 residues in the CDR3. The V end lost 0 bases, the J end lost 7 bases, and 15 bases lay between the germline ends. CDR1 and CDR2 from the germline V gene are GTSNPN and SVGIG (reference sequence). The CDR3 region is CAWSVRGARGGYTF. The CDR3 DNA is TGTGCCTGGAGTGTCCGGGGGGCGCGGGGTGGCTACACCTTC.

The V call is TRBV6-1, the J call TRBJ1-2, with D perhaps TRBD1 (5 bases). Germline CDR1 and CDR2: MNHNS and SASEGT. The V end lost 5 bases, the J end lost 3 bases, and 13 bases lay between the germline ends. The CDR3 is 14 amino acids. The CDR3, as DNA: TGTGCCAGCAGTCGGGGGGTTTCTGACTATGGCTACACCTTC. Amino acid sequence: CASSRGVSDYGYTF.

In this sample, this clonotype turned up many times. This rearrangement joins TRBV2 to TRBJ1-6; D perhaps matches TRBD1 (5 bases). Germline CDR1 reads SNHLY; CDR2 reads FYNNEI. The CDR3 length is 13 residues. The V end was cut by 2 bases, the J end by 8 bases, with 7 bases between. DNA of the CDR3: TGTGCCAGCAGTGAAATGGGGGATTCACCCCTCCACTTT. It encodes CASSEMGDSPLHF.

This clonotype was found many times. The chain employs TRBV7-2 and TRBJ2-1; D not resolved. The V end was cut by 0 bases, the J end by 8 bases, with 11 bases between. The CDR3 sequence is 14 residues long. Germline V gene sequence: CDR1 SGHTA, CDR2 FQGNSA. The CDR3 bases are TGTGCCAGCAGCTTAGCGTGGCGACGAGATGAGCAGTTCTTC. Translated, it gives CASSLAWRRDEQFF. Looking up the rest from reference TRBV7-2 and TRBJ2-1 gives the full variable domain: GAGVSQSPSNKVTEKGKDVELRCDPISGHTALYWYRQSLGQGLEFLIYFQGNSAPDKSGLPSDRFSAERTGGSVSTLTIQRTQQEDSAVYLCASSLAWRRDEQFFGPGTRLTVL.

With respect to this clonotype: A read error may be the cause here, since a much bigger clone is one base away. V gene TRBV28 combines with J gene TRBJ1-1, with 10 bases lining up with TRBD1. The germline gives CDR1 MDHEN, CDR2 SYDVKM. The CDR3 has 16 amino acids. The CDR3 DNA is TGTGCCAGCAGTTCGGACAGGGGGTATTTGAACACTGAAACTTTCTTT. Translation: CASSSDRGYLNTETFF.

This clonotype was observed a handful of times. The V call is TRBV7-3, the J call TRBJ2-1; 10 nucleotides line up with TRBD2. There are 17 residues in the CDR3. Germline loops: CDR1 SGHTA, CDR2 FQGTGA. The V gene end was trimmed by 5 bases and the J gene end by 8 bases; junction bases not matched to a gene: 15. CDR3 in DNA: TGTGCCAGCAGCCCCAAACGGTCGGCTAGCGGGAGCGATGAGCAGTTCTTC. Its translation: CASSPKRSASGSDEQFF.

This clonotype was counted ten times or more. This rearrangement joins TRBV3-1 to TRBJ2-5, with D perhaps matching TRBD2 (5 bases). Trimming removed 0 bases from V and 5 bases from J, with 10 bases in between. The germline V gene encodes CDR1 LGHDT and CDR2 YNNKEL (reference sequence). The CDR3 has 14 residues. CDR3 loop: CASSQDMGVETQYF. DNA of the CDR3: TGTGCCAGCAGCCAAGATATGGGAGTGGAGACCCAGTACTTC.

This clonotype was detected ten times or more. The chain has TRBV13 and TRBJ1-1; D ambiguous. CDR1 and CDR2 (germline): PRHDT, FYEKMQ (reference sequence). The germline V and J ends were trimmed by 2 bases and 1 base, with 11 bases remaining between them. The CDR3 runs to 15 residues. The CDR3 sequence: CASSLKVGRNTEAFF. CDR3 DNA sequence: TGTGCCAGCAGCTTAAAGGTGGGCCGGAACACTGAAGCTTTCTTT.

J is TRBJ1-2 and V is TRBV7-9; possibly TRBD1 for D (5 bases). The CDR3 runs to 16 residues. Germline V gene data show CDR1 as SEHNR and CDR2 as FQNEAQ (reference sequence). V was pared by 1 base and J by 5 bases, with 17 bases between. CDR3: CASSLEDWGRRYGYTF. CDR3 in DNA: TGTGCCAGCAGCTTAGAAGACTGGGGGAGACGATATGGCTACACCTTC.

The chain is built from TRBV5-8 and TRBJ2-4, with D perhaps TRBD1 or TRBD2 (6 bases each). The CDR3 length is 16 residues. Germline V gene sequence: CDR1 SGHTS, CDR2 YDEGEE. The V end was cut by 0 bases, the J end by 7 bases, with 17 bases between. The CDR3 here is CASSLAGGRRGNIQYF. In DNA, the CDR3 is TGTGCCAGCAGCTTGGCTGGGGGGAGGAGGGGGAACATTCAGTACTTC.

Remarks on this clonotype: A much larger clone lies a single base off, so this may be a read error. The rearrangement uses TRBV7-3 and TRBJ2-1; TRBD2 matches 9 bases. The CDR3 has 18 residues. The V gene's germline CDR1 is SGHTA and CDR2 FQGTGA. As DNA, the CDR3 is TGTGCCAGCGGCTTAAACCCAGGGGCTAGCGGGGTCTACAATGAGCAGTTCTTC. It specifies CASGLNPGASGVYNEQFF. The complete variable domain, with remaining parts taken from reference TRBV7-3 and TRBJ2-1, reads GAGVSQTPSNKVTEKGKYVELRCDPISGHTALYWYRQSLGQGPEFLIYFQGTGAADDSGLPNDRFFAVRPEGSVSTLKIQRTERGDSAVYLCASGLNPGASGVYNEQFFGPGTRLTVL.